These T cell receptor beta chains were read from a single sample in a study of T cell responses to AZD1222 COVID-19 vaccine. Profiling relied on immunoSEQ multiplex PCR, and the TCRdb table lists in-frame clones only, not all of them. The sample yields about 170,000 clones, around 91% seen once. The specimen comprised peripheral blood, sampled on day 0 of AZD1222 vaccination. These receptors were taken from an adult in good health. Each CDR3 is given with its conserved first and last residue. The order of the fields is V gene, clone size, CDR3 length, D gene, J gene, CDR3 protein, CDR3 DNA. A D gene is named only where the DNA matches it firmly. Clone size appears in some rows only: once, few, many, or a class for an expanded clone.

v_gene: TRBV10-3; abundance: -; len: 15; d_gene: -; j_gene: TRBJ1-4; CDR3aa: CATAANFATNEKLFF; CDR3nt: TGTGCCACGGCGGCCAACTTTGCAACTAATGAAAAACTGTTTTTT
v_gene: TRBV6-2/TRBV6-3; abundance: -; len: 12; d_gene: -; j_gene: TRBJ2-5; CDR3aa: CASTPRGETQYF; CDR3nt: TGTGCCAGCACCCCCCGGGGAGAGACCCAGTACTTC
v_gene: TRBV29-1; abundance: -; len: 13; d_gene: TRBD1; j_gene: TRBJ1-1; CDR3aa: CSSGGLMNTEAFF; CDR3nt: TGCAGCTCAGGGGGGCTCATGAACACTGAAGCTTTCTTT
v_gene: TRBV15; abundance: -; len: 20; d_gene: TRBD1; j_gene: TRBJ1-4; CDR3aa: CATSRALTGLRRATNEKLFF; CDR3nt: TGTGCCACCAGCAGAGCCCTGACAGGGCTACGTCGGGCAACTAATGAAAAACTGTTTTTT
v_gene: TRBV7-8; abundance: -; len: 12; d_gene: -; j_gene: TRBJ2-1; CDR3aa: CASSLPRYEQFF; CDR3nt: TGTGCCAGCAGCTTACCGCGGTATGAGCAGTTCTTC
v_gene: TRBV21-1; abundance: -; len: 12; d_gene: -; j_gene: TRBJ1-3; CDR3aa: CASSKFTNTIYF; CDR3nt: TGTGCCAGCAGCAAATTTACGAACACCATATATTTT
v_gene: TRBV5-1; abundance: -; len: 19; d_gene: -; j_gene: TRBJ2-6; CDR3aa: CASSLERQKTISGANVLTF; CDR3nt: TGCGCCAGCAGCTTGGAGCGACAGAAAACGATCTCTGGGGCCAACGTCCTGACTTTC
v_gene: TRBV7-2; abundance: -; len: 14; d_gene: -; j_gene: TRBJ2-5; CDR3aa: CASSSRTEMETQYF; CDR3nt: TGTGCCAGCAGCTCCCGGACAGAGATGGAGACCCAGTACTTC
v_gene: TRBV4-1; abundance: -; len: 15; d_gene: -; j_gene: TRBJ1-1; CDR3aa: CASSQVAREVPEAFF; CDR3nt: TGCGCCAGCAGCCAAGTTGCCAGGGAAGTCCCTGAAGCTTTCTTT
v_gene: TRBV3-1/TRBV3-2; abundance: once; len: 17; d_gene: TRBD1; j_gene: TRBJ1-6; CDR3aa: CASNPGTGSSYNSPLHF; CDR3nt: TGTGCCAGCAACCCCGGGACAGGGAGCTCCTATAATTCACCCCTCCACTTT
v_gene: TRBV25-1; abundance: -; len: 14; d_gene: -; j_gene: TRBJ1-1; CDR3aa: CASSENRENTEAFF; CDR3nt: TGTGCCAGCAGTGAAAACAGGGAGAACACTGAAGCTTTCTTT
v_gene: TRBV5-1; abundance: -; len: 16; d_gene: TRBD1; j_gene: TRBJ1-6; CDR3aa: CASSLVGQGAYSPLHF; CDR3nt: TGCGCCAGCAGCTTGGTTGGACAGGGGGCTTATTCACCCCTCCACTTT
v_gene: TRBV21-1; abundance: -; len: 15; d_gene: -; j_gene: TRBJ2-7; CDR3aa: CASSETDRVSYEQYF; CDR3nt: TGTGCCAGCAGCGAGACGGACAGGGTCTCCTACGAGCAGTACTTC
v_gene: TRBV19; abundance: -; len: 15; d_gene: -; j_gene: TRBJ2-1; CDR3aa: CASSTLASDTNEQFF; CDR3nt: TGTGCCAGTAGTACCCTTGCTAGCGATACAAATGAGCAGTTCTTC
v_gene: TRBV27; abundance: -; len: 13; d_gene: -; j_gene: TRBJ1-1; CDR3aa: CASTPSGLTEAFF; CDR3nt: TGTGCCAGCACCCCCTCAGGGCTTACTGAAGCTTTCTTT
v_gene: TRBV11-3; abundance: -; len: 20; d_gene: TRBD1; j_gene: TRBJ2-2; CDR3aa: CASSLTYGTTGAPEHGELFF; CDR3nt: TGTGCCAGCAGCTTAACTTATGGAACTACAGGGGCCCCGGAACACGGGGAGCTGTTTTTT
v_gene: TRBV4-3; abundance: -; len: 16; d_gene: -; j_gene: TRBJ2-1; CDR3aa: CASSQQGGDKYNEQFF; CDR3nt: TGCGCCAGCAGCCAACAAGGCGGGGATAAGTACAATGAGCAGTTCTTC
v_gene: TRBV25-1; abundance: -; len: 15; d_gene: -; j_gene: TRBJ2-6; CDR3aa: CASSEGGSGANVLTF; CDR3nt: TGTGCCAGCAGTGAAGGGGGCTCTGGGGCCAACGTCCTGACTTTC
v_gene: TRBV7-2; abundance: -; len: 15; d_gene: TRBD2; j_gene: TRBJ2-5; CDR3aa: CASSPSRGGLETQYF; CDR3nt: TGTGCCAGCAGCCCTTCCCGGGGGGGCTTGGAGACCCAGTACTTC
v_gene: TRBV4-2; abundance: -; len: 16; d_gene: -; j_gene: TRBJ1-1; CDR3aa: CASSQGGLSGHTEAFF; CDR3nt: TGTGCCAGCAGCCAAGGGGGGCTCAGTGGTCACACTGAAGCTTTCTTT
v_gene: TRBV7-9; abundance: -; len: 14; d_gene: TRBD2; j_gene: TRBJ2-5; CDR3aa: CASSKVGGAETQYF; CDR3nt: TGTGCCAGCAGCAAAGTCGGGGGGGCCGAGACCCAGTACTTC
v_gene: TRBV7-9; abundance: -; len: 19; d_gene: TRBD2; j_gene: TRBJ2-3; CDR3aa: CASSSPRTWTSGGPDTQYF; CDR3nt: TGTGCCAGCAGCTCACCACGAACCTGGACTAGCGGGGGGCCAGATACGCAGTATTTT
v_gene: TRBV27; abundance: -; len: 14; d_gene: -; j_gene: TRBJ1-2; CDR3aa: CASSLTGGNYGYTF; CDR3nt: TGTGCCAGCAGTTTAACGGGGGGCAACTATGGCTACACCTTC
v_gene: TRBV4-1; abundance: -; len: 16; d_gene: TRBD2; j_gene: TRBJ2-3; CDR3aa: CASSQTSGGAVDTQYF; CDR3nt: TGCGCCAGCAGCCAAACTAGCGGGGGGGCCGTAGATACGCAGTATTTT
v_gene: TRBV9; abundance: once; len: 13; d_gene: -; j_gene: TRBJ2-7; CDR3aa: CASSGQGGYEQYF; CDR3nt: TGTGCCAGCTCCGGACAGGGAGGGTACGAGCAGTACTTC
v_gene: TRBV20-1; abundance: -; len: 11; d_gene: -; j_gene: TRBJ1-2; CDR3aa: CRETLNYGYTF; CDR3nt: TGCAGGGAGACTTTGAACTATGGCTACACCTTC
v_gene: TRBV7-6; abundance: -; len: 16; d_gene: TRBD1; j_gene: TRBJ2-2; CDR3aa: CASSLTGQGYTGELFF; CDR3nt: TGTGCCAGCAGCTTAACGGGACAGGGGTACACCGGGGAGCTGTTTTTT
v_gene: TRBV27; abundance: -; len: 15; d_gene: TRBD2; j_gene: TRBJ2-2; CDR3aa: CASSQSGGNTGELFF; CDR3nt: TGTGCCAGCAGTCAAAGCGGGGGGAACACCGGGGAGCTGTTTTTT
v_gene: TRBV6-5; abundance: -; len: 14; d_gene: -; j_gene: TRBJ2-1; CDR3aa: CASSYGERYNEQFF; CDR3nt: TGTGCCAGCAGTTACGGGGAGCGGTACAATGAGCAGTTCTTC
v_gene: TRBV30; abundance: once; len: 13; d_gene: -; j_gene: TRBJ1-6; CDR3aa: CAWSSDYNSPLHF; CDR3nt: TGTGCCTGGAGTTCGGACTATAATTCACCCCTCCACTTT
v_gene: TRBV7-9; abundance: -; len: 15; d_gene: TRBD1; j_gene: TRBJ1-2; CDR3aa: CASRKQQGIDYGYTF; CDR3nt: TGTGCCAGCAGAAAACAACAGGGGATAGACTATGGCTACACCTTC
v_gene: TRBV19; abundance: -; len: 15; d_gene: -; j_gene: TRBJ1-2; CDR3aa: CASSEQGVANYGYTF; CDR3nt: TGTGCCAGTAGTGAACAGGGAGTAGCTAACTATGGCTACACCTTC
v_gene: TRBV2; abundance: -; len: 13; d_gene: -; j_gene: TRBJ2-2; CDR3aa: CASSQSSRGELFF; CDR3nt: TGTGCCAGCAGTCAGTCTTCACGCGGGGAGCTGTTTTTT
v_gene: TRBV6-5; abundance: -; len: 13; d_gene: -; j_gene: TRBJ1-2; CDR3aa: CASSYRQESGYTF; CDR3nt: TGTGCCAGCAGTTACCGACAGGAGTCCGGCTACACCTTC
v_gene: TRBV27; abundance: once; len: 17; d_gene: -; j_gene: TRBJ1-5; CDR3aa: CASSLFWGGGGNQPQHF; CDR3nt: TGTGCCAGCAGTTTATTCTGGGGGGGCGGTGGGAATCAGCCCCAGCATTTT
v_gene: TRBV2; abundance: -; len: 13; d_gene: -; j_gene: TRBJ1-1; CDR3aa: CASSEGENTEAFF; CDR3nt: TGTGCCAGCAGTGAGGGGGAGAACACTGAAGCTTTCTTT
v_gene: TRBV27; abundance: -; len: 18; d_gene: -; j_gene: TRBJ2-3; CDR3aa: CASSSINSGGFSTDTQYF; CDR3nt: TGTGCCAGCAGTTCAATCAATTCGGGGGGCTTTAGCACAGATACGCAGTATTTT
v_gene: TRBV5-1; abundance: -; len: 14; d_gene: -; j_gene: TRBJ1-1; CDR3aa: CASRLAGVSPEAFF; CDR3nt: TGCGCCAGCAGGTTGGCAGGGGTTTCCCCTGAAGCTTTCTTT
v_gene: TRBV7-2; abundance: -; len: 15; d_gene: -; j_gene: TRBJ2-3; CDR3aa: CASSFGGAGTDTQYF; CDR3nt: TGTGCCAGCAGCTTCGGCGGGGCCGGCACAGATACGCAGTATTTT
v_gene: TRBV7-2; abundance: -; len: 17; d_gene: -; j_gene: TRBJ2-6; CDR3aa: CASSSGITRSGANVLTF; CDR3nt: TGTGCCAGCAGCTCAGGGATTACCCGCTCTGGGGCCAACGTCCTGACTTTC
v_gene: TRBV5-1; abundance: -; len: 14; d_gene: -; j_gene: TRBJ2-7; CDR3aa: CASSQLATSYEQYF; CDR3nt: TGCGCCAGCAGTCAGCTAGCTACATCCTACGAGCAGTACTTC
v_gene: TRBV7-9; abundance: -; len: 16; d_gene: TRBD1; j_gene: TRBJ1-6; CDR3aa: CASSLAWTGSNSPLHF; CDR3nt: TGTGCCAGCAGCTTAGCGTGGACAGGGTCGAATTCACCCCTCCACTTT